The 14 T cell receptor beta chains below all came from one sample that was sequenced in a study of T cells in Graves' hyperthyroidism and ophthalmopathy. RNA transcripts provided the source from which TCR beta CDR3 regions were amplified. With the HTBI primer set, the TCR CDR3 went through a first round of RT-PCR. TCRdb reprocessed the multiplex PCR reads with MiXCR, giving one entry per CDR3 protein. The sample carries about 760,000 distinct CDR3 sequences, roughly 32% recorded once. Sequenced sample: blood. All receptors come from a middle-aged woman with Graves' hyperthyroidism.

The chain combines TRBV10-3 with TRBJ1-6, with 10 bases that match TRBD1. Per the germline V gene, CDR1 is ENHRY and CDR2 is SYGVKD. V shed 8 bases and J 10 bases; nucleotides not matched to a gene: 14. CDR3 length: 16 residues. The CDR3 sequence: CAIGSTGTGEGSPLHF. CDR3 bases: TGTGCCATCGGATCGACCGGGACAGGGGAAGGGTCACCCCTCCACTTT.

Comments on this clonotype: No conserved phenylalanine or tryptophan ends this CDR3, so it is likely a read error. The chain carries TRBV10-3 and TRBJ1-5; 7 nucleotides match TRBD1. CDR1 is ENHRY and CDR2 is SYGVKD in the germline V gene. Trimming removed 10 bases from V and 10 bases from J; junction bases left unmatched: 22. The CDR3 loop spans 16 amino acids. The CDR3 is CASRDTHRGRGQPQHL. The CDR3 DNA is TGTGCCAGCAGGGATACCCACAGGGGACGAGGTCAACCCCAGCATCTT.

J is TRBJ1-2 and V is TRBV20-1; D is possibly TRBD1 (5 bases). Germline V lookup: CDR1 DFQATT, CDR2 SNEGSKA (reference sequence). This CDR3 comprises 12 residues. V gave up 0 bases and J gave up 10 bases, with 12 bases separating them. DNA of the CDR3: TGCAGTGCTAGAGACGGGGGGGAACTCTACACCTTC. The encoded protein is CSARDGGELYTF.

Details on this clonotype: A much larger clone differs by one base, so this may be a read error. The chain links TRBV7-2 to TRBJ1-2; TRBD1 might be the D (6 bases). Trimming removed 11 bases from V and 9 bases from J, with 22 bases in between. The CDR3 is 13 amino acids. Germline-derived CDR1 and CDR2 are SGHTA and FQGNSA. DNA for the CDR3: TGTGCCGGCCAGGATGGCAGGGGCAACAGCTACACCTTC. Translating gives CAGQDGRGNSYTF.

Remarks on this clonotype: The junction shows a germline mismatch at one end, possibly a read error. The chain recombines TRBV7-2 with TRBJ1-5; 7 positions agree with TRBD1. Germline-derived CDR1 and CDR2 are SGHTA and FQGNSA. The CDR3 consists of 17 residues. In DNA form, the CDR3 reads TGCGCCAGCAGCCAATACAGGGGAGGTTTAGGGAATCAGCCCCAGCATTTT. Residues: CASSQYRGGLGNQPQHF.

The chain couples TRBV12-3 or TRBV12-4 to TRBJ2-7; TRBD2 matches at 9 bases. The ends lost 10 bases at V and 3 bases at J; junction bases unmatched: 10. CDR3 length equals 14 residues. The CDR3 loop reads CATAGGGGDYEQYF. DNA of the CDR3: TGTGCCACCGCGGGGGGCGGGGGGGACTACGAGCAGTACTTC.

Comments on this clonotype: This may come from a read error, since a much larger clone is one base off. The V and J genes are TRBV10-3 and TRBJ2-7; D is undetermined. This CDR3 region has 13 residues. CDR1 and CDR2 (germline): ENHRY, SYGVKD. The CDR3 spells CAISEFKTYKQYF. CDR3 DNA sequence: TGTGCCATCAGTGAGTTCAAGACCTACAAGCAGTACTTC.

This clonotype showed up many times. This chain joins TRBV19 and TRBJ1-1, with D possibly being TRBD1 (5 bases). CDR1 and CDR2 from the germline V gene are LNHDA and SQIVND (reference sequence). The CDR3 has 17 amino acids. V was cut by 7 bases and J by 0 bases, with 21 bases left in between. The CDR3 here is CASIGGTGTVMNTEAFF. CDR3 nucleotide sequence: TGTGCCAGTATCGGGGGAACCGGGACTGTCATGAACACTGAAGCTTTCTTT.

The J gene is TRBJ1-5, the V gene TRBV15; D call uncertain. Germline V gene sequence: CDR1 LNHNV, CDR2 YYDKDF (reference sequence). The CDR3 length is 13 residues. Trimming left V 0 bases short and J 9 bases short, with 9 bases between. The CDR3 DNA reads as TGTGCCACCAGCAGAGACAGGTCGCTGCCCCAGCATTTT. It codes for CATSRDRSLPQHF. The full variable domain, completed using reference TRBV15 and TRBJ1-5, is DAMVIQNPRYQVTQFGKPVTLSCSQTLNHNVMYWYQQKSSQAPKLLFHYYDKDFNNEADTPDNFQSRRPNTSFCFLDIRSPGLGDTAMYLCATSRDRSLPQHFGDGTRLSIL.

This rearrangement joins TRBV11-1 to TRBJ2-7; 7 nucleotides align to TRBD1. CDR3 length: 13 amino acids. CDR1 SGHAT and CDR2 FQDESV come from the germline V gene (reference sequence). The V gene end was trimmed by 6 bases and the J gene end by 7 bases; junction bases not matched to a gene: 9. CDR3 bases: TGTGCCAGCAGTCGCCAAGGGGGCGGGGAGCAGTACTTC. It translates to CASSRQGGGEQYF.

This rearrangement joins TRBV29-1 to TRBJ1-2; a possible D gene is TRBD1 (6 bases). V was clipped by 3 bases and J by 7 bases, with 15 bases between them. CDR3 size: 13 residues. In germline, CDR1 is SQVTM, CDR2 ANQGSEA. CDR3 coding DNA: TGCAGCGTTGACTACGGGGGCTACGGTGGCTACACCTTC. Encoded protein: CSVDYGGYGGYTF.

This clonotype was seen at least ten times. The chain uses TRBV10-2 and TRBJ2-5, with D perhaps TRBD2 (6 bases). The germline gives CDR1 WSHSY, CDR2 SAAADI. The CDR3 runs to 12 residues. Trimming removed 6 bases from V and 3 bases from J, with 8 bases in between. This CDR3 reads CASRGLKETQYF. The CDR3 DNA follows: TGCGCCAGCAGGGGACTTAAAGAGACCCAGTACTTC.

The chain has TRBV20-1 and TRBJ2-3, with D uncertain. V dropped 6 bases and J dropped 3 bases, with 19 bases sitting between them. The germline CDR1 and CDR2 sequences are DFQATT and SNEGSKA (reference sequence). The CDR3 has 15 amino acids. For the CDR3, the DNA is TGCAGTGCCCGTTGGGCTAGAGGTGGAACAGATACGCAGTATTTT. Translating it yields CSARWARGGTDTQYF.

The chain has TRBV20-1 and TRBJ1-2; 7 bases align to TRBD1. Germline CDR1 and CDR2: DFQATT and SNEGSKA (reference sequence). The length of the CDR3 is 13 residues. Trimming took 2 bases from V and 3 from J; bases not matched to a gene: 3. CDR3 DNA sequence: TGCAGTGCTAGACCTACAGGGGACTATGGCTACACCTTC. This encodes CSARPTGDYGYTF.